These T cell receptor beta chains were read from a single sample in a study of cytomegalovirus exposure and HLA in healthy donors. Sequenced by immunoSEQ multiplex PCR; TCRdb stores in-frame clones only, minus some. The data hold around 94,000 clones, with approximately 77% observed a single time. Sequences were obtained from PBMCs. The receptors here all came from a woman aged 40-49 years in good health and CMV-seronegative. CDR3s include the opening cysteine and the closing phenylalanine or tryptophan. The D gene is left open where the match is weak. Size values are once, few and many counts, or a class for expanded clones, and some rows have none.

TRBV5-6	-	19	-	TRBJ1-4	CASSNSRPAGGRTNEKLFF	TGTGCCAGCAGCAATTCACGCCCGGCCGGGGGAAGAACTAATGAAAAACTGTTTTTT
TRBV10-1	-	14	TRBD1	TRBJ1-1	CASRWGQRNTEAFF	TGCGCCAGCAGGTGGGGACAGAGGAACACTGAAGCTTTCTTT
TRBV14	-	14	-	TRBJ2-7	CASSQRQGSREQYF	TGTGCCAGCAGCCAAAGACAAGGATCGCGCGAGCAGTACTTC
TRBV4-1	few	14	-	TRBJ2-4	CASSQGVRVDIQYF	TGCGCCAGCAGCCAAGGTGTCAGGGTGGACATTCAGTACTTC
TRBV19	-	15	TRBD1	TRBJ1-1	CASSIGQGGNTEAFF	TGTGCCAGTAGTATCGGACAGGGGGGCAACACTGAAGCTTTCTTT
TRBV7-6	-	14	-	TRBJ2-5	CASSWGPGEETQYF	TGTGCCAGCAGCTGGGGGCCAGGGGAGGAGACCCAGTACTTC
TRBV6-5	-	13	-	TRBJ1-2	CASRSTGIYGYTF	TGTGCCAGCAGATCGACCGGGATCTATGGCTACACCTTC
TRBV6-6	-	12	TRBD1	TRBJ1-6	CASTTGQGVLHF	TGTGCCAGCACCACGGGACAGGGGGTCCTCCACTTT
TRBV5-1	-	15	-	TRBJ2-2	CASRAGTVSTGELFF	TGCGCCAGCAGGGCAGGTACGGTGAGCACCGGGGAGCTGTTTTTT
TRBV14	-	15	-	TRBJ1-5	CASSQGAVGNQPQHF	TGTGCCAGCAGCCAAGGTGCGGTAGGCAATCAGCCCCAGCATTTT
TRBV7-6	-	13	TRBD1	TRBJ1-2	CASSLQTGDGYTF	TGTGCCAGCAGCCTCCAGACAGGGGATGGCTACACCTTC
TRBV4-1	-	14	-	TRBJ2-5	CASSQTGSLETQYF	TGCGCCAGCAGCCAAACAGGGTCACTGGAGACCCAGTACTTC
TRBV5-6	few	17	TRBD1	TRBJ2-7	CASSFYPGQEENYEQYF	TGTGCCAGCAGCTTCTACCCCGGACAGGAGGAGAACTACGAGCAGTACTTC
TRBV19	once	17	-	TRBJ1-5	CASTLGGGSVLYQPQHF	TGTGCCAGTACCCTAGGGGGGGGGTCGGTTCTTTATCAGCCCCAGCATTTT
TRBV5-6	-	14	-	TRBJ1-6	CASSNRERDSPLHF	TGTGCCAGCAGTAACAGGGAGAGGGATTCACCCCTCCACTTT
TRBV6-5	-	14	TRBD1	TRBJ1-1	CASIPDRRPPEAFF	TGTGCCAGCATCCCGGACAGGCGGCCCCCTGAAGCTTTCTTT